This entry lists 2 T cell receptor beta chains sequenced from one sample in a study of T cells in Graves' hyperthyroidism and ophthalmopathy. It was RNA transcripts that yielded the amplified TCR beta CDR3 regions. The TCR CDR3 was amplified in a first-round RT-PCR using the HTBI primer set. Each CDR3 protein gets one entry after TCRdb re-called the multiplex PCR reads with MiXCR. The sample records around 420,000 distinct CDR3 sequences, about 13% being singletons. The sequenced material came from blood. The receptors originated from a woman aged 18-29 years with Graves' hyperthyroidism.

This clonotype was seen ten or more times. The rearrangement links TRBV7-2 to TRBJ2-7, with D possibly matching TRBD2 (5 bases). Germline CDR1 SGHTA, CDR2 FQGNSA. The length of the CDR3 is 15 residues. V gave up 6 bases and J gave up 7 bases, with 22 bases separating them. The CDR3 DNA follows: TGTGCCAGCAGGATAGAGGTCGGAGGCGGTGGTGAGCAGTACTTC. Amino acids: CASRIEVGGGGEQYF.

At least ten counts were recorded for this clonotype. This sequence joins TRBV6-2 or TRBV6-3 and TRBJ1-5; 7 positions agree with TRBD1. The trim removed 4 bases at V and 4 bases at J, leaving 10 bases unmatched. CDR1 and CDR2 (germline): MNHEY, SVGEGT. The CDR3 sequence is 16 residues long. The chain's CDR3 is CASSSLGQVLNQPQHF. In nucleotides, the CDR3 is TGTGCCAGCAGTTCCCTAGGACAGGTTCTTAATCAGCCCCAGCATTTT.